One sample yielded the 29 T cell receptor beta chains listed below, sequenced in a study of beta chain features in type 1 diabetes. Expressed TCRB transcripts were sequenced because the entire RNA isolate underwent reverse transcription. Produced via immunoSEQ multiplex PCR; TCRdb's table is partial and in-frame only. In the table there are about 150,000 clones, around 10% of which are singletons. Sequenced input: central memory CD4+ T cells from blood. Receptors originate from a man aged 18 to 30 in good health.

This clone came up many times. The chain combines TRBV7-2 with TRBJ2-7; TRBD1 aligns across 7 bases. Germline CDR1 and CDR2: SGHTA and FQGNSA. After removal of 5 bases from V and 5 bases from J, the junction contained 12 bases not matched to a gene. There are 15 residues in the CDR3. CDR3 protein: CASSPTGQTGNEQYF. CDR3 nucleotide sequence: TGTGCCAGCAGCCCAACGGGACAGACCGGCAACGAGCAGTACTTC. Full variable domain (outside the CDR3, taken from reference TRBV7-2 and TRBJ2-7): GAGVSQSPSNKVTEKGKDVELRCDPISGHTALYWYRQSLGQGLEFLIYFQGNSAPDKSGLPSDRFSAERTGGSVSTLTIQRTQQEDSAVYLCASSPTGQTGNEQYFGPGTRLTVT.

This clone was counted between two and nine times. The chain is built from TRBV30 and TRBJ2-6, with 8 bases that match TRBD1. This CDR3 comprises 16 residues. The V and J ends lost 0 bases and 4 bases, in that order; junction bases with no gene match: 5. Per germline, CDR1 GTSNPN and CDR2 SVGIG (reference sequence). The DNA for the CDR3 is TGTGCCTGGAGTGTCCGAGGGACAGGAGGGGCCAACGTCCTGACTTTC. Translated: CAWSVRGTGGANVLTF.

The gene calls are TRBV7-2 and TRBJ2-1; TRBD1 or TRBD2 may be the D gene (6 bases each). The CDR3 contains 15 residues. Germline CDR1 is SGHTA and CDR2 is FQGNSA. V was clipped by 8 bases and J by 5 bases, with 19 bases between them. The CDR3 region is CASSFPGGADNEQFF. The DNA of the CDR3 is TGTGCCAGCTCTTTCCCCGGGGGCGCGGACAATGAGCAGTTCTTC.

The chain combines TRBV28 with TRBJ1-1, with no clear D. Deletions cut 1 base from V and 2 bases from J, with 20 bases between. Germline lookup yields CDR1 MDHEN and CDR2 SYDVKM. The CDR3 covers 18 residues. The chain's CDR3 is CASSLLFEGVSGNTEAFF. The CDR3 DNA reads as TGTGCCAGCAGTTTATTGTTCGAGGGAGTCTCGGGAAACACTGAAGCTTTCTTT.

This clone was seen a handful of times. The chain combines TRBV19 with TRBJ2-7, with TRBD1 matching 7 bases. The CDR3 contains 13 residues. Per the germline V gene, CDR1 is LNHDA and CDR2 is SQIVND (reference sequence). Trimming cost V 7 bases and J 4 bases; bases outside gene matches: 7. CDR3 protein: CASMPTDRYEQYF. The CDR3 nucleotides read TGTGCCAGTATGCCGACGGACAGGTACGAGCAGTACTTC.

V usage is TRBV9 and J usage is TRBJ2-3; TRBD2 is a possible D gene (6 bases). The ends were cut back, 4 bases at V and 3 bases at J, with 15 bases in the middle. This CDR3 comprises 15 residues. Germline-derived CDR1 and CDR2 are SGDLS and YYNGEE. CDR3 sequence reads: CASSPTGRRTDTQYF. For the CDR3, the DNA is TGTGCCAGCAGCCCCACTGGGAGGAGGACAGATACGCAGTATTTT.

This clone was picked up a small number of times. The chain uses TRBV2 and TRBJ1-4, with D maybe TRBD1 (6 bases). Trimming took 8 bases from V and 4 from J, leaving 11 bases between them. From germline, CDR1 is SNHLY and CDR2 FYNNEI. This CDR3 has 13 amino acids. The CDR3 DNA follows: TGTGCCAGCGGGGGGCAGCGTAATGAAAAACTGTTTTTT. Translating it yields CASGGQRNEKLFF.

The chain couples TRBV2 to TRBJ1-5; TRBD1 matches 8 bases. From germline, CDR1 is SNHLY and CDR2 FYNNEI. The CDR3 has 13 residues. V was clipped by 9 bases and J by 5 bases; unmatched bases: 6. Here the CDR3 DNA reads TGTGCCAGTGTTAAGACAGGGGATCAGCCCCAGCATTTT. Translated: CASVKTGDQPQHF.

The chain joins TRBV7-3 to TRBJ2-7; no firm D call. The CDR3 consists of 13 residues. Germline CDR1 reads SGHTA; CDR2 reads FQGTGA. V shed 5 bases and J shed 5 bases, with 13 bases lying between them. In nucleotides, the CDR3 is TGTGCCAGCAGCCCGACCTCCGCGAACGAGCAGTACTTC. This encodes CASSPTSANEQYF.

This clone was picked up many times. J is TRBJ1-6 and V is TRBV9; D is uncertain. Germline V gene lookup returns CDR1 SGDLS and CDR2 YYNGEE. The CDR3 has 15 amino acids. V lost 0 bases and J lost 9, with 13 bases in between. The CDR3, as DNA: TGTGCCAGCAGCGTAGATCCTATCTCCGGTTCACCCCTCCACTTT. Protein sequence: CASSVDPISGSPLHF.

The V gene is TRBV9, the J gene TRBJ1-2, with unresolved D. Germline CDR1 and CDR2: SGDLS and YYNGEE. There are 14 residues in the CDR3. Between the trimmed V and J ends, which lost 0 bases and 5 bases, there was a span of 11 bases. The CDR3 DNA reads TGTGCCAGCAGCGTAGGTACTAACCAATATGGCTACACCTTC. Protein product: CASSVGTNQYGYTF.

This clone was seen more than once but under ten times. This rearrangement joins TRBV5-1 to TRBJ1-5, with 9 bases aligning to TRBD1. The CDR3 sequence is 15 residues long. The germline V gene encodes CDR1 SGHRS and CDR2 YFSETQ. The V and J ends lost 0 bases and 6 bases, in that order; junction bases with no gene match: 4. The CDR3 spells CASSLGDRVSQPQHF. The CDR3 DNA follows: TGCGCCAGCAGCTTGGGGGACAGGGTGAGTCAGCCCCAGCATTTT.

This clone was recorded a few times. The rearrangement joins TRBV7-9 to TRBJ1-2; D remains unclear. Germline assignment: CDR1 SEHNR and CDR2 FQNEAQ (reference sequence). The V end was cut by 1 base, the J end by 4 bases, with 7 bases between. The CDR3 runs 13 residues. The CDR3 region has the DNA TGTGCCAGCAGCTTAGGCGGGAGCTATGGCTACACCTTC. Translation: CASSLGGSYGYTF.

The chain employs TRBV7-2 and TRBJ2-3; TRBD2 matches at 14 bases. Germline CDR1 reads SGHTA; CDR2 reads FQGNSA. V lost 3 bases and J lost 3; bases outside the gene matches: 8. The CDR3 extends over 18 amino acids. The CDR3 spells CASSLRPGTSGRTDTQYF. Written as DNA, the CDR3 is TGTGCCAGCAGCTTGAGGCCCGGGACTAGCGGGAGAACAGATACGCAGTATTTT.

In its sample, this clone was seen a few times. The CDR3 sequence: CASISTRGNYGYTF. The CDR3 nucleotides are TGTGCCAGCATCTCGACTAGGGGCAACTATGGCTACACCTTC. The chain couples TRBV7-2 to TRBJ1-2; the D gene is possibly TRBD1 (5 bases). From germline, CDR1 is SGHTA and CDR2 FQGNSA. V dropped 7 bases and J dropped 2 bases, with 14 bases sitting between them. The CDR3 has 14 residues.

Points on this clone: The germline gene is not matched at one end of the junction; a read error may be the cause. The V and J genes are TRBV30 and TRBJ1-1; TRBD1 agrees at 7 bases. There are 15 residues in the CDR3. CDR1 and CDR2 (germline): GTSNPN, SVGIG (reference sequence). CDR3 sequence: CALSVSQGVNTEAFF. CDR3 DNA sequence: TGTGCCTTGAGTGTATCCCAGGGGGTGAACACTGAAGCTTTCTTT.

This chain joins TRBV6-1 and TRBJ1-1; possibly TRBD1 for D (5 bases). Deletions cut 0 bases from V and 4 bases from J, with 9 bases between. The CDR3 has 14 amino acids. Germline values: CDR1 MNHNS, CDR2 SASEGT. The chain's CDR3 is CASSEAGVVTEAFF. In DNA form, the CDR3 reads TGTGCCAGCAGTGAAGCGGGGGTCGTCACTGAAGCTTTCTTT.

Only a few counts were recorded for this clone. The rearrangement joins TRBV29-1 to TRBJ2-7; no definite D call. V lost 2 bases and J 0 bases, leaving 5 bases between the germline ends. Germline loops: CDR1 SQVTM, CDR2 ANQGSEA. This CDR3 is built from 12 residues. The DNA of the CDR3 is TGCAGCGTTGAAAACAGCTCCTACGAGCAGTACTTC. Residues: CSVENSSYEQYF.

The rearrangement joins TRBV7-3 to TRBJ2-7; D gene ambiguous. With 5 bases removed from V and 1 base from J, the gap between germline ends came to 6 bases. The CDR3 sequence is 12 residues long. Germline lookup yields CDR1 SGHTA and CDR2 FQGTGA. CDR3 sequence: CASSTPSYEQYF. DNA for the CDR3: TGTGCCAGCAGCACCCCTTCCTACGAGCAGTACTTC.

The gene calls are TRBV7-3 and TRBJ2-2, with 7 nucleotides matching TRBD2. The length of the CDR3 is 15 residues. V dropped 2 bases and J dropped 1; count of bases not matched to a gene: 1. Germline V gene sequence: CDR1 SGHTA, CDR2 FQGTGA. CDR3 residues: CASSLSSGNTGELFF. The CDR3 DNA reads TGTGCCAGCAGCTTATCTAGCGGGAACACCGGGGAGCTGTTTTTT.

The chain couples TRBV13 to TRBJ2-7, with D unclear. Trimming pared 2 bases from V and 0 bases from J, leaving 17 bases between. This CDR3 has 17 residues. Germline V CDR1 and CDR2: PRHDT, FYEKMQ (reference sequence). The CDR3 spells CASSLRYGKVSSYEQYF. The CDR3 DNA sequence: TGTGCCAGCAGCTTAAGGTACGGAAAGGTTAGCTCCTACGAGCAGTACTTC.

V usage is TRBV27 and J usage is TRBJ2-4; no clear D. V shed 2 bases and J shed 4 bases, with 12 bases lying between them. The CDR3 consists of 15 residues. The germline V gene encodes CDR1 MNHEY and CDR2 SMNVEV (reference sequence). DNA of the CDR3: TGTGCCAGCAGTTTAGGAGCAGGAGCAAAAAACATTCAGTACTTC. It translates to CASSLGAGAKNIQYF.

V usage is TRBV10-3 and J usage is TRBJ2-1; tentative D call: TRBD1 (6 bases). Germline V gene sequence: CDR1 ENHRY, CDR2 SYGVKD. Trimming removed 2 bases from V and 0 bases from J, with 8 bases in between. This CDR3 is 15 amino acids long. This CDR3 is CAISEGTNSYNEQFF. In nucleotides, the CDR3 is TGTGCCATCAGTGAGGGGACAAACTCCTACAATGAGCAGTTCTTC.

This clone was picked up a small number of times. This CDR3 is CASSSPAPDTQYF. The CDR3 bases are TGTGCCAGCAGCTCACCGGCCCCAGATACGCAGTATTTT. The J gene is TRBJ2-3, the V gene TRBV7-9; D is uncertain. The CDR3 is 13 amino acids. Deletions cut 4 bases from V and 4 bases from J, with 9 bases between. Germline CDR1 SEHNR, CDR2 FQNEAQ (reference sequence).

This clone has more than one count but fewer than ten. The chain joins TRBV15 to TRBJ1-5; 7 nucleotides align to TRBD1. The V segment lost 3 bases and the J segment 6 bases; nucleotides outside the gene matches: 2. The CDR3 length is 13 residues. Germline V gene data show CDR1 as LNHNV and CDR2 as YYDKDF (reference sequence). The DNA of the CDR3 is TGTGCCACCAGCAGCGCAGGGGGTCAGCCCCAGCATTTT. This gives the protein CATSSAGGQPQHF. Full variable domain (missing parts from reference TRBV15 and TRBJ1-5): DAMVIQNPRYQVTQFGKPVTLSCSQTLNHNVMYWYQQKSSQAPKLLFHYYDKDFNNEADTPDNFQSRRPNTSFCFLDIRSPGLGDTAMYLCATSSAGGQPQHFGDGTRLSIL.

Remarks on this clone: This likely came from a read error, as a far larger clone is one base away. The gene calls are TRBV6-5 and TRBJ1-6; TRBD1 is a possible D gene (5 bases). Trimming took off 6 bases at V and 3 bases at J, with 9 bases between the two ends. Per germline, CDR1 MNHEY and CDR2 SVGAGI. The CDR3 consists of 14 residues. The CDR3 region is CASRRGLYNSPLHF. Here the CDR3 DNA reads TGTGCCAGCAGGCGGGGACTCTATAATTCACCCCTCCACTTT.

This clone was observed a handful of times. V is TRBV7-9 and J is TRBJ1-6; 8 bases agree with TRBD1. The CDR3 length is 15 residues. CDR1 is SEHNR and CDR2 is FQNEAQ in the germline V gene (reference sequence). Trimming at V came to 3 bases and at J to 5 bases, leaving 3 bases not matched to a gene. CDR3 loop: CASSFLTGDNSPLHF. The CDR3 nucleotides read TGTGCCAGCAGCTTCCTGACAGGGGATAATTCACCCCTCCACTTT.

This clone appeared a single time. J is TRBJ1-2 and V is TRBV14; D might be TRBD1 (6 bases). V lost 1 base and J lost 8, with 14 bases in between. Germline CDR1 and CDR2: SGHDN and FVKESK. There are 14 residues in the CDR3. CDR3 coding DNA: TGTGCCAGCAGCCAAGGGAGAGGGGGAGGCGGCTACACCTTC. Its protein is CASSQGRGGGGYTF.

The chain has TRBV4-3 and TRBJ2-3; D remains unclear. The CDR3 runs 16 residues. Germline V gene data show CDR1 as LGHNA and CDR2 as YSLEER. Between the trimmed V and J ends, which lost 0 bases and 6 bases, there was a span of 16 bases. This CDR3 is CASSQDLGPRPDTQYF. The CDR3 nucleotides read TGCGCCAGCAGCCAAGATCTTGGCCCTCGGCCCGATACGCAGTATTTT.